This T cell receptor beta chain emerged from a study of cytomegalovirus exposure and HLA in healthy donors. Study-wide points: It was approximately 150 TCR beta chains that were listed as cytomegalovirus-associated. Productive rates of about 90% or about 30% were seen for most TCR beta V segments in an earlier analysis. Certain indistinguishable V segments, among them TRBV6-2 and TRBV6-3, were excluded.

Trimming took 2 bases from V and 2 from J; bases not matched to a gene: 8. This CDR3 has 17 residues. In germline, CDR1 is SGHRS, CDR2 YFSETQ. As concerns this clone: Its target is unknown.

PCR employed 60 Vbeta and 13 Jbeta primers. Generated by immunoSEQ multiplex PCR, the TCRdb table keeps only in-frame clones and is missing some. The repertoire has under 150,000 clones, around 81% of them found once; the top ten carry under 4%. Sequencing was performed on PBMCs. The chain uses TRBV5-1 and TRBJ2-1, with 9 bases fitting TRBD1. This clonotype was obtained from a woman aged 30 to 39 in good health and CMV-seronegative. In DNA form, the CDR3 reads TGCGCCAGCAGCTTCCAACCGGGACAGGGAACCTACAATGAGCAGTTCTTC. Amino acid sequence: CASSFQPGQGTYNEQFF.